The 16 T cell receptor beta chains presented below share a single source sample, sequenced in a study of blood T cell repertoires in COVID-19. Data came from immunoSEQ multiplex PCR; TCRdb stores just in-frame clones and leaves some out. The sample has fewer than 400,000 clones, 80% to 95% seen once; the top ten hold 15% to 20%. Sequenced sample: PBMCs or T cells enriched from blood (not recorded which). The source is a woman under 40 who had recovered from COVID-19.

Here the CDR3 reads CASSQGQHQPQHF. Here the CDR3 DNA reads TGTGCCAGCAGCCAAGGACAACATCAGCCCCAGCATTTT. The J gene is TRBJ1-5, the V gene TRBV4-2, with no clear D. The V gene's germline CDR1 is LGHNA and CDR2 YNFKEQ. Trimming took 1 base from V and 5 from J, leaving 6 bases between them. The CDR3 consists of 13 residues.

The gene calls are TRBV29-1 and TRBJ2-3; TRBD1 might be the D (6 bases). The V gene's germline CDR1 is SQVTM and CDR2 ANQGSEA. The CDR3 consists of 15 residues. Trimming stripped 0 bases from V and 3 bases from J, with 13 bases between. The CDR3 sequence is CSVEDLGGRTDTQYF. The CDR3 region has the DNA TGCAGCGTTGAAGATCTAGGGGGTCGGACAGATACGCAGTATTTT.

V gene TRBV5-4 combines with J gene TRBJ2-6; D gene ambiguous. The length of the CDR3 is 13 residues. The germline V gene encodes CDR1 SGHNT and CDR2 YYREEE (reference sequence). Trimming shortened V by 4 bases and J by 2 bases, and 4 bases separated the two germline ends. CDR3 bases: TGTGCCAGCAGCCCGGCTGGGGCCAACGTCCTGACTTTC. Translation gives CASSPAGANVLTF.

The V gene is TRBV7-2, the J gene TRBJ1-4, with 8 bases lining up with TRBD1. After removal of 5 bases from V and 7 bases from J, the junction contained 9 bases not matched to a gene. This CDR3 comprises 15 residues. Germline loops: CDR1 SGHTA, CDR2 FQGNSA. The CDR3, as DNA: TGTGCCAGCAGCACCGCAGGGGGCCGTGGTGAAAAACTGTTTTTT. Its protein is CASSTAGGRGEKLFF.

This clone was detected a few times. This rearrangement joins TRBV5-4 to TRBJ2-2, with 9 bases aligning to TRBD1. Germline V CDR1 and CDR2: SGHNT, YYREEE (reference sequence). The CDR3 totals 16 residues. The ends lost 3 bases at V and 3 bases at J; junction bases unmatched: 6. The CDR3 nucleotides are TGTGCCAGCAGCTCAACCGGGACAGGGTACACCGGGGAGCTGTTTTTT. Translated, it gives CASSSTGTGYTGELFF.

The chain uses TRBV7-3 and TRBJ2-2; TRBD2 matches at 14 bases. Germline V gene sequence: CDR1 SGHTA, CDR2 FQGTGA. Trimming cost V 3 bases and J 6 bases; bases outside gene matches: 0. The CDR3 covers 15 residues. CDR3 residues: CASSLGLAGAGELFF. The CDR3 bases are TGTGCCAGCAGCTTGGGACTAGCGGGGGCCGGGGAGCTGTTTTTT.

The J gene is TRBJ2-1, the V gene TRBV7-6; D may be TRBD2 (5 bases). The CDR3 totals 16 residues. Trimming shortened V by 1 base and J by 1 base, and 11 bases separated the two germline ends. The germline V gene has CDR1 SGHVS and CDR2 FNYEAQ. CDR3: CASSLVGERSYNEQFF. The CDR3 DNA follows: TGTGCCAGCAGCTTAGTTGGGGAGAGGTCCTACAATGAGCAGTTCTTC.

The V gene is TRBV24-1, the J gene TRBJ2-1; maybe TRBD2 (6 bases). This CDR3 contains 17 residues. V gave up 0 bases and J gave up 4 bases, with 15 bases separating them. Germline CDR1 is KGHDR and CDR2 is SFDVKD. The CDR3 bases are TGTGCCACCAGTGATTTGAGAGGGGACGGGAGTTACAATGAGCAGTTCTTC. Amino acids: CATSDLRGDGSYNEQFF.

This chain uses TRBV27 with TRBJ2-5; D is possibly TRBD2 (7 bases). This CDR3 spans 13 amino acids. Germline V gene sequence: CDR1 MNHEY, CDR2 SMNVEV (reference sequence). V shed 7 bases and J shed 4 bases, with 13 bases lying between them. The CDR3 region has the DNA TGTGCCAGCACCTCCGGGGGGCGAGAGACCCAGTACTTC. Its translation: CASTSGGRETQYF.

The chain employs TRBV6-2 or TRBV6-3 and TRBJ2-7, with 9 bases fitting TRBD1. Looked up from germline, CDR1 is MNHEY and CDR2 is SVGEGT. Unmatched junction bases numbered 8, after V lost 5 bases and J lost 3 bases. CDR3 size: 15 residues. CDR3 bases: TGTGCCAGCAGTCCGAGGACAGGGGAGTACTACGAGCAGTACTTC. Translating gives CASSPRTGEYYEQYF.

The chain joins TRBV15 to TRBJ1-1; 9 positions match TRBD1. Trimming at V came to 4 bases and at J to 5 bases, leaving 11 bases not matched to a gene. CDR3 length: 16 residues. The V gene's germline CDR1 is LNHNV and CDR2 YYDKDF (reference sequence). The CDR3 sequence: CATSTGTGLHPTEAFF. Here the CDR3 DNA reads TGTGCCACCAGCACCGGGACAGGGTTACACCCGACTGAAGCTTTCTTT.

The V and J genes are TRBV9 and TRBJ2-5; D is possibly TRBD2 (5 bases). V was shortened by 0 bases and J by 5 bases, with 14 bases between the two germline ends. The CDR3 consists of 15 residues. Looked up from germline, CDR1 is SGDLS and CDR2 is YYNGEE. CDR3 coding DNA: TGTGCCAGCAGCGTAGCAGGTACCGGCGGGGAGACCCAGTACTTC. It encodes CASSVAGTGGETQYF.

The gene calls are TRBV7-2 and TRBJ1-1; maybe TRBD1 (6 bases). Trimming took off 1 base at V and 4 bases at J, with 13 bases between the two ends. This CDR3 contains 15 residues. CDR1 SGHTA and CDR2 FQGNSA come from the germline V gene. CDR3 DNA: TGTGCCAGCAGCTTAGTTCCAGGGGCGCGCACTGAAGCTTTCTTT. This sequence encodes CASSLVPGARTEAFF.

The chain joins TRBV24-1 to TRBJ2-5; possibly TRBD2 for D (6 bases). This CDR3 has 15 amino acids. V shed 7 bases and J shed 5 bases, with 19 bases lying between them. Looked up from germline, CDR1 is KGHDR and CDR2 is SFDVKD. The DNA of the CDR3 is TGTGCCACCAGCCCTAGGACTAATCTAGGGGAGACCCAGTACTTC. It encodes CATSPRTNLGETQYF.

The V call is TRBV5-1, the J call TRBJ2-5; 11 bases align to TRBD2. After removal of 3 bases from V and 5 bases from J, the junction contained 9 bases not matched to a gene. The CDR3 is made up of 16 amino acids. The germline gives CDR1 SGHRS, CDR2 YFSETQ. CDR3 amino acids: CASSSFSGGASETQYF. The CDR3 region has the DNA TGCGCCAGCAGCTCGTTTAGCGGGGGGGCGAGTGAGACCCAGTACTTC.

V and J are TRBV4-1 and TRBJ2-5, with 8 bases matching TRBD2. The CDR3 is made up of 16 amino acids. Germline loops: CDR1 MGHRA, CDR2 YSYEKL. V lost 4 bases and J lost 4; bases outside the gene matches: 11. For the CDR3, the DNA is TGCGCCAGCAGCCGCGCGATCGGACTAGCTGGAGAGACCCAGTACTTC. It is translated as CASSRAIGLAGETQYF.